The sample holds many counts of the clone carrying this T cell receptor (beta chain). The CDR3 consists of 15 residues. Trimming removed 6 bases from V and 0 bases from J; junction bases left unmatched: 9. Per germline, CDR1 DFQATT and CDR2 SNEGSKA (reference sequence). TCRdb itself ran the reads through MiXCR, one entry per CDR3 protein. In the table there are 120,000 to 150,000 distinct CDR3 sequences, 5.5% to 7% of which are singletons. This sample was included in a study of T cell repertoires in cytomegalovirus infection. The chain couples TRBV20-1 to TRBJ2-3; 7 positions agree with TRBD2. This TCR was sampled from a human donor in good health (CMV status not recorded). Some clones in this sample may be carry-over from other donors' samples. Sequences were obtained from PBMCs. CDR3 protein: CSAASGVKSTDTQYF. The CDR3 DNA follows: TGCAGTGCGGCTAGCGGCGTGAAGAGCACAGATACGCAGTATTTT.